This TCR beta chain was identified during a study of OX40 agonist ivuxolimab in advanced cancers. As for the study in general: Ivuxolimab was delivered to patients intravenously every 2 weeks at doses spanning 0.01 to 10 mg/kg. Study results and caveats: Also present in some nonresponders was a low level of normalized T-cell clonal expansion.

The repertoire was sequenced with immunoSEQ multiplex PCR; TCRdb's copy has only in-frame clones and lacks some. Here the sample spans around 25,000 clones, around 80% being singletons. About this clone: Its specificity is not known.

V lost 3 bases and J 4 bases, leaving 17 bases between the germline ends. The CDR3 covers 16 residues. Germline V CDR1 and CDR2: SNHLY, FYNNEI. V gene TRBV2 combines with J gene TRBJ2-3; maybe TRBD2 (6 bases). This clonotype was sampled from an adult with an advanced solid tumor such as melanoma, head and neck, liver or kidney cancer. The starting material was CD4+ or CD8+ T cells sorted from blood, obtained in a trial of the OX40 agonist ivuxolimab. The chain's CDR3 is CASSDFGRYEPDTQYF. The CDR3 coding sequence is TGTGCCAGCAGTGATTTCGGGAGATACGAACCAGATACGCAGTATTTT.